What follows is one TCR beta chain and its context. What it recognizes is unknown. This sample stems from a study of T-cell reconstitution after alpha-beta-depleted transplantation in children. Overall study findings and caveats: Newly made T cells mostly supplied T-cell counts and diversity one year after transplant. Reportedly, alpha-beta T cells present about two months post-transplant originated from several hundred expanded clones of graft origin.

V lost 1 base to trimming and J lost 7 bases, with 8 bases between them. The CDR3 is 14 amino acids. Preparation of the TCRbeta library involved a method that used unique molecular identifiers. TCRdb passed the PCR reads through MiXCR, listing each CDR3 protein once. The data hold 250,000 to 350,000 distinct CDR3 sequences, with around 25% observed a single time. Material: PBMCs, mostly from graft donor cells, obtained 180 days after TCRalphabeta/CD19-depleted stem cell transplant. This TCR was recovered from a male patient between 10 and 17 years old who had a stem cell transplant for acute lymphoblastic leukemia, so the T cells may come from the graft donor. The rearrangement links TRBV12-3 or TRBV12-4 to TRBJ1-6; D ambiguous. CDR3 amino acids: CASSLGVRNSPLHF. The CDR3 nucleotides are TGTGCCAGCAGTTTAGGGGTCCGAAATTCACCCCTCCACTTT.